This T cell receptor (beta chain) stems from a study of T cell responses to AZD1222 COVID-19 vaccine. Regarding the study as a whole: Dominant at 160-218 and 743-854, vaccine-associated CD4 TCRs also spanned spike.

Assay used: immunoSEQ multiplex PCR; TCRdb lists only in-frame clones, some missing. The table includes about 64,000 clones, 85% to 95% detected once. Notes on this clone: What it recognizes is unknown.

The germline V gene has CDR1 SGHTA and CDR2 FQGNSA. V lost 4 bases to trimming and J lost 5 bases; unmatched junction nucleotides: 18. This CDR3 contains 19 residues. The specimen comprised peripheral blood, sampled 28 days after the second dose of the MenACWY control vaccine. The rearrangement joins TRBV7-2 to TRBJ2-3, with 10 bases matching TRBD2. The receptor comes from an adult who received the MenACWY meningococcal vaccine as a control. CDR3 DNA sequence: TGTGCCAGCAGCTCCACCCTTCGGTTCCGACTAGCGGGCAGAGATACGCAGTATTTT. It encodes CASSSTLRFRLAGRDTQYF.